Listed below are T cell receptor beta chains from one sample, sequenced in a study of graft-versus-host responses after intestinal transplantation. For these TCRs, the target antigens are not known. Generated by immunoSEQ multiplex PCR, the TCRdb table keeps only in-frame clones and is missing some. The profile shows approximately 82,000 clones, roughly 91% of them singletons. Sequencing used unstimulated CD4+ T cells sorted from spleen or lymph node cells, obtained before intestinal transplant. These receptors originate from a human donor who received an intestinal transplant. CDR3s include the opening cysteine and the closing phenylalanine or tryptophan. A D gene is named only where the DNA matches it firmly.

NA | TRBV27 | CASPRGGTEAFF
NA | TRBV11-3 | CASSLDSLAANIQYF
TRBD2 | TRBV2 | CASKIQRDRYNEQFF
NA | TRBV4-3 | CASSQDLGAPLHF
TRBD1 | TRBV29-1 | CSVGDSQNTIYF
TRBD1 | TRBV5-6 | CASSWGWTGQGVTEAFF
TRBD2 | TRBV30 | CAWSSPGGFVYEQYF
NA | TRBV6-5 | CASTQAETQYF
NA | TRBV5-8 | CASSFLPGRGTEAFF
TRBD2 | TRBV19 | CASSGLGQETQYF
TRBD1 | TRBV18 | CASSPQGARGYTF
TRBD2 | TRBV11-3 | CASSLEGGDEQFF
NA | TRBV30 | CAWTGGGEQFF
TRBD2 | TRBV5-6 | CASSYGGTSGADTQYF
NA | TRBV5-1 | CASSFEGNYEQYF
TRBD2 | TRBV7-9 | CASSLGAGLYGNEQFF
NA | TRBV9 | CASSTPVVDGYTF
TRBD1 | TRBV5-6 | CASSLWDSSYEQYF
NA | TRBV4-3 | CASSQGRGFGEGSSSPLHF
TRBD2 | TRBV7-2 | CASSRYGGAARETQYF
TRBD1 | TRBV6-1 | CASSNGQERGYTF
NA | TRBV5-8 | CASSLQGNYGYTF
TRBD1 | TRBV4-2 | CASSQATGGHTDTQYF
NA | TRBV7-9 | CASSYVREDYGYTF
TRBD1 | TRBV5-8 | CASSLDAGGVKQPQHF
TRBD1 | TRBV5-6 | CASSFDRGYGYTF
NA | TRBV4-3 | CASSREQGFGSEKLFF
NA | TRBV7-6 | CASSLVGGEQPQHF
TRBD1 | TRBV23-1 | CASSQYQDRRPSSYGYTF
TRBD1 | TRBV7-2 | CASSLDAGQGYGYTF
NA | TRBV4-3 | CASSQESEGPYEQYF
TRBD1 | TRBV19 | CASQQGLRTEAFF
NA | TRBV7-2 | CASSLVATGGEPQHF
NA | TRBV5-6 | CASSPQGNQPQHF
NA | TRBV6-6 | CASSYSEGNTIYF
TRBD1 | TRBV7-2 | CASSLAGDRDNQPQHF
TRBD1 | TRBV12-5 | CASGLVIGTGSYEQYF
NA | TRBV21-1 | CASSKSRRQIPTYEQYF
TRBD2 | TRBV18 | CASSPTSGGVTDTQYF
NA | TRBV19 | CASSIGQGRSTEAFF
NA | TRBV29-1 | CSVGEGRNGYTF
NA | TRBV7-9 | CASSLATLRSTDTQYF
NA | TRBV5-8 | CASSLQGNQPQHF
NA | TRBV7-9 | CASSFRRGEQFF
NA | TRBV29-1 | CSVVQDSNQPQHF
TRBD2 | TRBV11-2 | CASSGLAGATDTQYF
NA | TRBV11-3 | CASSLGGSSYEQYF
TRBD1 | TRBV7-9 | CASSSQGAGVNEQFF
NA | TRBV27 | CASSSARGQSPNYGYTF
TRBD1 | TRBV19 | CASSKGQGLNEKLFF
NA | TRBV7-6 | CASSLGLKAGGELFF
NA | TRBV7-2 | CASSLAGGGNNSPLHF
NA | TRBV19 | CASSSQADTQYF
NA | TRBV30 | CAWSRGYGYTF
NA | TRBV5-4 | CASSLTANTGELFF
TRBD2 | TRBV9 | CASSVGTLGGITDTQYF
TRBD1 | TRBV7-2 | CASSQTPGQGWGYTF